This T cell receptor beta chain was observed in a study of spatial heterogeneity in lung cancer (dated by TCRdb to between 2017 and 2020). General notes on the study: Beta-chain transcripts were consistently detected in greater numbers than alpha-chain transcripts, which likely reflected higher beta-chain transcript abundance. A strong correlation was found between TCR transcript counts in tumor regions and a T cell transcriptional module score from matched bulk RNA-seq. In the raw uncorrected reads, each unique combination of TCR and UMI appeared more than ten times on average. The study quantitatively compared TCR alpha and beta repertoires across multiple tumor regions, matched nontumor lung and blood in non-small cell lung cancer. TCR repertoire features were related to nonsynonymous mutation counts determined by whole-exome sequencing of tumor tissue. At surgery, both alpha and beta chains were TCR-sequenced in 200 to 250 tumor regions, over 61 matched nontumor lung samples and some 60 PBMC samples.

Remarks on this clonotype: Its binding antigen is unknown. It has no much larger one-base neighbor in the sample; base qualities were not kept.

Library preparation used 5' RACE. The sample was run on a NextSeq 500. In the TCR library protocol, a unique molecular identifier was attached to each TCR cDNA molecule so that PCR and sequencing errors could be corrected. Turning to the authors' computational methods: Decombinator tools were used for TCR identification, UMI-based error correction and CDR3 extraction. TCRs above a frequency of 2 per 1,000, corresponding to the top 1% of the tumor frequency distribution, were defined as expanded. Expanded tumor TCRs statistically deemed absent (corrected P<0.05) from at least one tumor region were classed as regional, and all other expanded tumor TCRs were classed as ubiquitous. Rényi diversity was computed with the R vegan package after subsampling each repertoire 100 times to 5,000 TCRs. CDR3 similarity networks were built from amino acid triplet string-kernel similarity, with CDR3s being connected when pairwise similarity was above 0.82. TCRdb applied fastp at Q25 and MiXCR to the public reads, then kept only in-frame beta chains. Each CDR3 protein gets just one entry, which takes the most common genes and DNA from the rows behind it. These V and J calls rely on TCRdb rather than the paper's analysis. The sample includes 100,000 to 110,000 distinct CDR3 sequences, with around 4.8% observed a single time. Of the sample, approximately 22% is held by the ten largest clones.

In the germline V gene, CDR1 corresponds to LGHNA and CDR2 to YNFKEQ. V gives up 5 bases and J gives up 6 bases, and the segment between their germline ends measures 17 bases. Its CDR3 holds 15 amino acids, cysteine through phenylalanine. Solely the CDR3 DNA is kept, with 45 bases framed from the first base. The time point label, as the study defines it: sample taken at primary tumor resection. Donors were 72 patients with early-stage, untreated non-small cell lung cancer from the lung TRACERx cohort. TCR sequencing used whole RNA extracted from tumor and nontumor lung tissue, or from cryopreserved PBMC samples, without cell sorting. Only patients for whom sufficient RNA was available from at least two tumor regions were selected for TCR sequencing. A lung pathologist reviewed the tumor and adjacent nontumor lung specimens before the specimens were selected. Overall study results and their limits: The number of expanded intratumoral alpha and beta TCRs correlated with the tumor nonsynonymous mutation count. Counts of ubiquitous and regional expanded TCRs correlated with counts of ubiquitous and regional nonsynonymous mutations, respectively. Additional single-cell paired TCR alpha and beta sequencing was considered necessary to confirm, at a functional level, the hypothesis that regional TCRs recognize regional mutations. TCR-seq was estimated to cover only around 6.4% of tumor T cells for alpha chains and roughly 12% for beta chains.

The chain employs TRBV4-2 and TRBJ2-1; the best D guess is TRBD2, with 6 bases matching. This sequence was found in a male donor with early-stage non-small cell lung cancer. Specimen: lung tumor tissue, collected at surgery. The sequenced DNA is TGTGCCAGCAGCTATTCCGGGACTCCAGGCAATGAGCAGTTCTTC. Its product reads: CASSYSGTPGNEQFF.